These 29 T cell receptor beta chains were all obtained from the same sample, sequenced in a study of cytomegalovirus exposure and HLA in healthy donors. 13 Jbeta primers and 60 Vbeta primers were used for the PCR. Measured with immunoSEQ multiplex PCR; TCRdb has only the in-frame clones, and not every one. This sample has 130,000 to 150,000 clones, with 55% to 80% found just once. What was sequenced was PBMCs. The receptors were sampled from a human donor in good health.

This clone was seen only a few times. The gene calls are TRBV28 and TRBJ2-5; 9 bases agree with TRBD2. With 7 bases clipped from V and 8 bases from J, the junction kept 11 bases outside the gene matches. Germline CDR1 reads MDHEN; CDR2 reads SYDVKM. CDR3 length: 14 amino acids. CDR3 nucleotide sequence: TGTGCCAGCAATACACGAGCGGGGGGTGACACCCAGTACTTC. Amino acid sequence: CASNTRAGGDTQYF. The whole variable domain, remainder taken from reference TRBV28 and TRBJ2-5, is DVKVTQSSRYLVKRTGEKVFLECVQDMDHENMFWYRQDPGLGLRLIYFSYDVKMKEKGDIPEGYSVSREKKERFSLILESASTNQTSMYLCASNTRAGGDTQYFGPGTRLLVL.

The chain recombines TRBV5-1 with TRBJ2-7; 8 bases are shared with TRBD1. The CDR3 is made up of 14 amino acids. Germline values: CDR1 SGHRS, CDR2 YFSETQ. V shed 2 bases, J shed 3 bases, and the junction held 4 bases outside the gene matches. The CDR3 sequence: CASSLLTGDYEQYF. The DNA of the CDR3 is TGCGCCAGCAGCTTACTGACAGGGGACTACGAGCAGTACTTC.

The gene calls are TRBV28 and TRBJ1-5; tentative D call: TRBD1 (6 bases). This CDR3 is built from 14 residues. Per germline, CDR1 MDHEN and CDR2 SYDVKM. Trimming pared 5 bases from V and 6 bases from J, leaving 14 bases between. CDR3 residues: CASSLYGGAQPQHF. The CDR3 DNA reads TGTGCCAGCAGTCTGTATGGGGGGGCTCAGCCCCAGCATTTT.

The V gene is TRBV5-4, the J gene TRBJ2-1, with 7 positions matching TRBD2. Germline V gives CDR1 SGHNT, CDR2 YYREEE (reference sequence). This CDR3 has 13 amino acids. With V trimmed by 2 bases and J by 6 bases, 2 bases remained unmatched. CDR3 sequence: CASSFAGVNEQFF. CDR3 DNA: TGTGCCAGCAGCTTTGCGGGAGTCAATGAGCAGTTCTTC.

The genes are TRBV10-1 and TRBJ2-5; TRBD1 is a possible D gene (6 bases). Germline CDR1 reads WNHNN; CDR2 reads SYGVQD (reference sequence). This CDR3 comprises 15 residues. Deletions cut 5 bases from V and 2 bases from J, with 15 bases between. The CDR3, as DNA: TGCGCCAGCAGTAGCACCGGGACACAACAAGAGACCCAGTACTTC. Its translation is CASSSTGTQQETQYF.

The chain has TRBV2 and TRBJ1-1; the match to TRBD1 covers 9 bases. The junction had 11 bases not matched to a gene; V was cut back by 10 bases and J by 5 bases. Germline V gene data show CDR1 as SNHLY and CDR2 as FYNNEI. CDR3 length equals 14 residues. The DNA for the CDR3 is TGTGCCATTCCAGGGACAGGGCGGTGGACTGAAGCTTTCTTT. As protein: CAIPGTGRWTEAFF.

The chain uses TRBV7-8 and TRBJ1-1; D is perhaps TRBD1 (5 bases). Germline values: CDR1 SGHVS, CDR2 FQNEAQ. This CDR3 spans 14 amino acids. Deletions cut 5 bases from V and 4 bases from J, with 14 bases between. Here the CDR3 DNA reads TGTGCCAGCAGCAACTTAGGGGTGGGCACTGAAGCTTTCTTT. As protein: CASSNLGVGTEAFF. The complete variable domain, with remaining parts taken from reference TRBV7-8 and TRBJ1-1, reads GAGVSQSPRYKVAKRGQDVALRCDPISGHVSLFWYQQALGQGPEFLTYFQNEAQLDKSGLPSDRFFAERPEGSVSTLKIQRTQQEDSAVYLCASSNLGVGTEAFFGQGTRLTVV.

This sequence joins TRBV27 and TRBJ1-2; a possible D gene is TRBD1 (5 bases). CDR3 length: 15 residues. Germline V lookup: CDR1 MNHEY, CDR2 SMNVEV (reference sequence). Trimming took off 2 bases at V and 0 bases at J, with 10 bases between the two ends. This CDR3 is CASSLQGIPNYGYTF. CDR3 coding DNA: TGTGCCAGCAGTTTACAGGGCATTCCTAACTATGGCTACACCTTC.

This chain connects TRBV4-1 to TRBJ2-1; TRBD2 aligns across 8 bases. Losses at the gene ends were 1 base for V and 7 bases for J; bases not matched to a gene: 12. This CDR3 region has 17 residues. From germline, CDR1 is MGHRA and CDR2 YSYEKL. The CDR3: CASSQAPGSGTGNEQFF. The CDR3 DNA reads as TGCGCCAGCAGCCAAGCCCCGGGTAGCGGGACTGGGAATGAGCAGTTCTTC.

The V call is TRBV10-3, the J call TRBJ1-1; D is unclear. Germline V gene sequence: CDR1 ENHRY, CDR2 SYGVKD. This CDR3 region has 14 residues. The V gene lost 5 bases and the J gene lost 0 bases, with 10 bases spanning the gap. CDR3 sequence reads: CAISLTGMNTEAFF. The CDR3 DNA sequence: TGTGCCATCAGTTTAACCGGGATGAACACTGAAGCTTTCTTT.

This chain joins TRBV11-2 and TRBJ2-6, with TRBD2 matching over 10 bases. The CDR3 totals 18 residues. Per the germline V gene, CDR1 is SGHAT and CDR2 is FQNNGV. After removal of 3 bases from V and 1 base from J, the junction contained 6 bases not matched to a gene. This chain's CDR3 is CASSFHLAGVSGANVLTF. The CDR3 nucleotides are TGTGCCAGCAGCTTCCACCTAGCGGGAGTTTCTGGGGCCAACGTCCTGACTTTC.

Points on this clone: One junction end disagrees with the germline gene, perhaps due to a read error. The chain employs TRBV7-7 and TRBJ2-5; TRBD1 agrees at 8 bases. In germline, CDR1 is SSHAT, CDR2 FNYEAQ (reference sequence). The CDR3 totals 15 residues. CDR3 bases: TGTGCTAGCAGCTCCGGGACAGGAGGTCAAGAGACCCAGTACTTC. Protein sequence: CASSSGTGGQETQYF.

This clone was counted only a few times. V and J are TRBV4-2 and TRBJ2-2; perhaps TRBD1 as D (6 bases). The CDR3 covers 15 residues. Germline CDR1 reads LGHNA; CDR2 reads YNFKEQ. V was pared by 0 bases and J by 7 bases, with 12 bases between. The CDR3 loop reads CASSQDTGSGGELFF. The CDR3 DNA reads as TGTGCCAGCAGCCAAGATACAGGGAGCGGCGGGGAGCTGTTTTTT.

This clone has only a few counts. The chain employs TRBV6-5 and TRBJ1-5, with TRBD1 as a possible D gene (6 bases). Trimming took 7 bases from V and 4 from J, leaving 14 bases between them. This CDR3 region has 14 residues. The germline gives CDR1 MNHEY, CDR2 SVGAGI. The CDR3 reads CASKAQGENQPQHF. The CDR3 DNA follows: TGTGCCAGCAAGGCACAGGGTGAAAATCAGCCCCAGCATTTT.

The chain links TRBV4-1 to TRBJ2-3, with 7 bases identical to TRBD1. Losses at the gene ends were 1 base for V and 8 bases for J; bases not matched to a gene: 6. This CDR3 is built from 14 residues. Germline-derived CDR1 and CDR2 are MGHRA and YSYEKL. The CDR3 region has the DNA TGCGCCAGCAGCCAAGGGCCTGCAGGGGGTACGCAGTATTTT. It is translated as CASSQGPAGGTQYF.

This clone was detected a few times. Here the CDR3 DNA reads TGTGCCAGCAGCCAAGCCGGGACTCGCGGGATTCATGAGCAGTTCTTC. Protein product: CASSQAGTRGIHEQFF. The rearrangement links TRBV14 to TRBJ2-1; D is possibly TRBD2 (6 bases). Germline lookup yields CDR1 SGHDN and CDR2 FVKESK. Between the trimmed V and J ends, which lost 1 base and 8 bases, there was a span of 18 bases. This CDR3 comprises 16 residues. Full variable domain (rest looked up from reference TRBV14 and TRBJ2-1): EAGVTQFPSHSVIEKGQTVTLRCDPISGHDNLYWYRRVMGKEIKFLLHFVKESKQDESGMPNNRFLAERTGGTYSTLKVQPAELEDSGVYFCASSQAGTRGIHEQFFGPGTRLTVL.

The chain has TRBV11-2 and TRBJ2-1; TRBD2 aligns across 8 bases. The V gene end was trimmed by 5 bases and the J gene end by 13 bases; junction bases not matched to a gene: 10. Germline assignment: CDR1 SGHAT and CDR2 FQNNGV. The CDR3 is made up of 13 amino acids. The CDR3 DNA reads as TGTGCCAGCAGCGGTCAAATTAGCGGGATTCAGTTCTTC. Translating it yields CASSGQISGIQFF.

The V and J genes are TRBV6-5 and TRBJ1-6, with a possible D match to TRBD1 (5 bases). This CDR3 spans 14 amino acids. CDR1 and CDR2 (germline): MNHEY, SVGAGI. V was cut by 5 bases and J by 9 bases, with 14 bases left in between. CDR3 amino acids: CASSELGGGSPLHF. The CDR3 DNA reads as TGTGCCAGCAGTGAGTTGGGGGGAGGTTCACCCCTCCACTTT.

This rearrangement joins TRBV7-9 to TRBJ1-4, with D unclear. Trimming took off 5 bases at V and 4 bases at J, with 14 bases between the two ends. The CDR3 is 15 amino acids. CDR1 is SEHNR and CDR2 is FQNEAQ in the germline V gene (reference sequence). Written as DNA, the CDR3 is TGTGCCAGCAGCCCCTCGGCAGGTCGTAATGAAAAACTGTTTTTT. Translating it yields CASSPSAGRNEKLFF.

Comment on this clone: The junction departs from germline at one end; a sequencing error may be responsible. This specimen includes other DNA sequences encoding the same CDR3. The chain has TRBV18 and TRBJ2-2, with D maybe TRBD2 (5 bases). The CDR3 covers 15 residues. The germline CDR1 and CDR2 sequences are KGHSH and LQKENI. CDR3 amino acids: CASSLGPGITGELFF. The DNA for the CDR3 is TGTGCCAGCTCCCTGGGCCCGGGAATCACCGGAGAGCTGTTTTTT.

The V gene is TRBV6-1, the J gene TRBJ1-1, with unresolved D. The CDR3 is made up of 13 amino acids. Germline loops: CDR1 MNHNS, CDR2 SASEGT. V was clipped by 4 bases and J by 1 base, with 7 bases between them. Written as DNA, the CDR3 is TGTGCCAGCAGTGTACAGACGAACACTGAAGCTTTCTTT. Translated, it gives CASSVQTNTEAFF.

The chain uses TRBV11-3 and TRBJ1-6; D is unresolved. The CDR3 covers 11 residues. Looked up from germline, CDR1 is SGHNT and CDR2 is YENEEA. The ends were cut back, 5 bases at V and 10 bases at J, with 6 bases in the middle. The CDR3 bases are TGTGCCAGCAGCCCACGGTCACCCCTCCACTTT. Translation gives CASSPRSPLHF.

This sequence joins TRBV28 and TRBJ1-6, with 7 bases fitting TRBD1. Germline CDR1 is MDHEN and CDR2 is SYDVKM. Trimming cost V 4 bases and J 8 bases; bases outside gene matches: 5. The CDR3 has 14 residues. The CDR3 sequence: CASSWGTAYSPLHF. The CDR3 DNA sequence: TGTGCCAGCAGTTGGGGGACAGCTTATTCACCCCTCCACTTT.

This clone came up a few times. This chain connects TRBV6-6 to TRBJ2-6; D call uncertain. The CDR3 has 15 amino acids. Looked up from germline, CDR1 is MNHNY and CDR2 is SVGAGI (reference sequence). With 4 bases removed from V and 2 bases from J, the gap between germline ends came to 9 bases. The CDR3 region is CASSLPVTGANVLTF. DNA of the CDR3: TGTGCCAGCAGTTTGCCGGTAACTGGGGCCAACGTCCTGACTTTC.

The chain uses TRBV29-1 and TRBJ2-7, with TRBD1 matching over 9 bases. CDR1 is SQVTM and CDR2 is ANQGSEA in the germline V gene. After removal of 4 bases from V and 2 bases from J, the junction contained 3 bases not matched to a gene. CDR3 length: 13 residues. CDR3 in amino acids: CSVGDRAAYEQYF. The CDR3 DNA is TGCAGCGTTGGGGACAGGGCAGCCTACGAGCAGTACTTC.

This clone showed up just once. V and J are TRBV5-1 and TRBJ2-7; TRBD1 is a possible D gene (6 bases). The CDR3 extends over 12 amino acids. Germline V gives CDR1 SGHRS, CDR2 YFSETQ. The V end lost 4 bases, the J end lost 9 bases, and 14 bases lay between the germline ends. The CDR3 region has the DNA TGCGCCAGCAGCCCTCCGGGACAAGCGCAGTACTTC. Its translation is CASSPPGQAQYF.

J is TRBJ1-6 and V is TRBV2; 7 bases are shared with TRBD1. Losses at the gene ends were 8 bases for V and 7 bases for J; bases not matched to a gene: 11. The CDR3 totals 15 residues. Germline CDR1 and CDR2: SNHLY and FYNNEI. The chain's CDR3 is CASGGQPGGNSPLHF. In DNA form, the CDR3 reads TGTGCCAGCGGGGGACAGCCCGGGGGAAATTCACCCCTCCACTTT.

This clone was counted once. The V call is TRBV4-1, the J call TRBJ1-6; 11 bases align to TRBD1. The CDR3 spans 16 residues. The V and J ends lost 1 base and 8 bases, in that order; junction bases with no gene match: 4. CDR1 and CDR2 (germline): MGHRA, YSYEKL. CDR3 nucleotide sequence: TGCGCCAGCAGCCAAGGGACAGGGGGCGTTGATTCACCCCTCCACTTT. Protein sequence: CASSQGTGGVDSPLHF.

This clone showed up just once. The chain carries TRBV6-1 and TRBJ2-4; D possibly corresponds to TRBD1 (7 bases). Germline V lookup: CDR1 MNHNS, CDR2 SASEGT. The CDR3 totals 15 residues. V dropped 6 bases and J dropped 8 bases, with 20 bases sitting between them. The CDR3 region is CASSRGTAEAYIQYF. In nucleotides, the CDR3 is TGTGCCAGCAGCCGCGGGACAGCCGAAGCCTACATTCAGTACTTC.